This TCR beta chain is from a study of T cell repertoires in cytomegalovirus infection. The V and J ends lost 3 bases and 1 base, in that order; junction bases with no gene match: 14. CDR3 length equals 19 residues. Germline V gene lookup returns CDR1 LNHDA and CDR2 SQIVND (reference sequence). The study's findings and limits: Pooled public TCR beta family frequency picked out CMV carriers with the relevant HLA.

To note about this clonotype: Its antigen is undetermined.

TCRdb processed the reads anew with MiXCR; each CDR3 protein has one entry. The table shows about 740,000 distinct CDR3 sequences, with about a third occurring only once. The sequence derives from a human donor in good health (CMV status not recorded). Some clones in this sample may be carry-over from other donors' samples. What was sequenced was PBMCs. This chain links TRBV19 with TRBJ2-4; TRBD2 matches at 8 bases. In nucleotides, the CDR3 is TGTGCCAGTAGTATCGGTTCGGGAGGGCCTCTCGGGGCCAAAAACATTCAGTACTTC. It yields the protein CASSIGSGGPLGAKNIQYF.